The 9 T cell receptor beta chains below all came from one sample that was sequenced in a study of CD8 T cell repertoires and HIV-1 epitope variants. Clones were sequenced by immunoSEQ multiplex PCR, and TCRdb holds only the in-frame ones, with some missing. The table has nearly 3,500 clones, around three fifths seen once. Their target antigens are unknown. Sample: cultured CD8+ T cells derived from PBMCs. The receptors derive from a male donor with HIV.

V usage is TRBV28 and J usage is TRBJ2-2; D uncertain. Germline assignment: CDR1 MDHEN and CDR2 SYDVKM. The CDR3 extends over 12 amino acids. V gave up 8 bases and J gave up 6 bases, with 10 bases separating them. The CDR3 region has the DNA TGTGCCAGCGGGTTGTCTGCCGGGGAGCTGTTTTTT. This gives the protein CASGLSAGELFF.

This chain joins TRBV5-6 and TRBJ2-7, with D unresolved. The CDR3 contains 13 residues. Germline lookup yields CDR1 SGHDT and CDR2 YYEEEE. V dropped 3 bases and J dropped 4 bases, with 11 bases sitting between them. The CDR3 bases are TGTGCCAGCAGCTCGTTACATCTATACGAGCAGTACTTC. Protein: CASSSLHLYEQYF.

The chain has TRBV5-1 and TRBJ2-2; D is possibly TRBD2 (7 bases). This CDR3 is built from 14 residues. In germline, CDR1 is SGHRS, CDR2 YFSETQ. V was clipped by 1 base and J by 7 bases, with 11 bases between them. CDR3 nucleotide sequence: TGCGCCAGCAGCTTGTCGGGGGGCAACGGGGAGCTGTTTTTT. It translates to CASSLSGGNGELFF.

The rearrangement joins TRBV6-1 to TRBJ1-1; D is uncertain. Germline V CDR1 and CDR2: MNHNS, SASEGT. The CDR3 is made up of 14 amino acids. V was shortened by 6 bases and J by 1 base, with 12 bases between the two germline ends. CDR3 loop: CASRRGRKNTEAFF. The CDR3 coding sequence is TGTGCCAGCAGGAGAGGACGGAAGAACACTGAAGCTTTCTTT.

The chain has TRBV7-3 and TRBJ2-5, with D possibly being TRBD1 (6 bases). The V end was cut by 4 bases, the J end by 4 bases, with 16 bases between. This CDR3 comprises 15 residues. The V gene's germline CDR1 is SGHTA and CDR2 FQGTGA. The CDR3 DNA reads as TGTGCCAGCAGCTCTCAGGGGAGTGTGGGAGAGACCCAGTACTTC. Translation: CASSSQGSVGETQYF.

The chain links TRBV5-5 to TRBJ2-1; TRBD2 aligns across 10 bases. Germline values: CDR1 SGHKS, CDR2 YYEKEE (reference sequence). The CDR3 runs 16 residues. Losses at the gene ends were 4 bases for V and 2 bases for J; bases not matched to a gene: 6. CDR3 region: CASSVAGGPPYNEQFF. In nucleotides, the CDR3 is TGTGCCAGCAGCGTAGCGGGAGGCCCCCCCTACAATGAGCAGTTCTTC.

The chain carries TRBV5-1 and TRBJ2-3, with 9 bases fitting TRBD2. The J segment lost 3 bases and the V segment lost 2 bases, leaving 4 bases of the junction unmatched. Germline V CDR1 and CDR2: SGHRS, YFSETQ. The CDR3 covers 15 residues. DNA of the CDR3: TGCGCCAGCAGCTTCATTAGCGGGGGAACAGATACGCAGTATTTT. Protein: CASSFISGGTDTQYF.

CDR3 amino acids: CASSLLEQPPDAGELFF. CDR3 nucleotides: TGTGCCAGCAGCTTGCTTGAACAGCCTCCCGACGCCGGGGAGCTGTTTTTT. The rearrangement links TRBV5-6 to TRBJ2-2; unclear D gene. The germline V gene encodes CDR1 SGHDT and CDR2 YYEEEE. V was trimmed by 1 base and J by 6 bases, leaving 19 bases between them. This CDR3 spans 17 amino acids.

V is TRBV27 and J is TRBJ2-7; 13 positions agree with TRBD2. Germline V gene sequence: CDR1 MNHEY, CDR2 SMNVEV (reference sequence). V shed 4 bases and J 3 bases; nucleotides not matched to a gene: 6. The CDR3 extends over 16 amino acids. In DNA, the CDR3 is TGTGCCAGCAGTTCCCGGACTAGCGGGAGTGTCTACGAGCAGTACTTC. Its protein product is CASSSRTSGSVYEQYF.